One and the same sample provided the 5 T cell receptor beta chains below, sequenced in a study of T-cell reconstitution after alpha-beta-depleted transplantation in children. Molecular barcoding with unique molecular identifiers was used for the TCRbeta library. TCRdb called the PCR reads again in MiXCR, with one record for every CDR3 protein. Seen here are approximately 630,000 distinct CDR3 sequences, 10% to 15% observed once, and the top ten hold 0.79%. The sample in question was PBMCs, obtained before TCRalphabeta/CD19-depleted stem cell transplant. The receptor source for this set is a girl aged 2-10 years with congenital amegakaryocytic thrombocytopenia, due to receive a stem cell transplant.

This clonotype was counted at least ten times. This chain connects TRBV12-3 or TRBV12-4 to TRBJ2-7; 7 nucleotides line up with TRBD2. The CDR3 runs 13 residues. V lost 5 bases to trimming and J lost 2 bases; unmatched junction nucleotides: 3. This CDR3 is CASSHGLAYEQYF. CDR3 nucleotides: TGTGCCAGCAGTCACGGACTAGCCTACGAGCAGTACTTC.

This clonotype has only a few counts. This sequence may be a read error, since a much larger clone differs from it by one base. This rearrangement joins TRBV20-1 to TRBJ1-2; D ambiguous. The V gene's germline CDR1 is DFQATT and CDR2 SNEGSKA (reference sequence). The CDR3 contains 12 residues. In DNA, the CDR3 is TGCAGTGCTTCTACAGAAAACTATGGCGACACCTTC. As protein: CSASTENYGDTF.

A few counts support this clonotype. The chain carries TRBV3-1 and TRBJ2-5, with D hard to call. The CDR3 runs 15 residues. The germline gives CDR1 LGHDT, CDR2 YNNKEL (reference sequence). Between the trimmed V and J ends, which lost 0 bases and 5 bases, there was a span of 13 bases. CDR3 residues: CASSQDLRRRETQYF. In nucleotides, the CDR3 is TGTGCCAGCAGCCAAGATCTGAGACGGCGGGAGACCCAGTACTTC.

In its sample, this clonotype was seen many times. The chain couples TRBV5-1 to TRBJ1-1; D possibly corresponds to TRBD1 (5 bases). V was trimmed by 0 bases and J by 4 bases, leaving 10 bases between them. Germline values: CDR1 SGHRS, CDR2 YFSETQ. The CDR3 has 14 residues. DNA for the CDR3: TGCGCCAGCAGCTTGGCCTCGGGGCTCACTGAAGCTTTCTTT. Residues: CASSLASGLTEAFF.

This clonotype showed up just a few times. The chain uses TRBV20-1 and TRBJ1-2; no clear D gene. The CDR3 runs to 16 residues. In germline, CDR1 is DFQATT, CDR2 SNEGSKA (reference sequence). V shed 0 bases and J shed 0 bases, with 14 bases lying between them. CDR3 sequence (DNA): TGCAGTGCTAGAGATCTGAGAGGGCTGGCTAACTATGGCTACACCTTC. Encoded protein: CSARDLRGLANYGYTF.